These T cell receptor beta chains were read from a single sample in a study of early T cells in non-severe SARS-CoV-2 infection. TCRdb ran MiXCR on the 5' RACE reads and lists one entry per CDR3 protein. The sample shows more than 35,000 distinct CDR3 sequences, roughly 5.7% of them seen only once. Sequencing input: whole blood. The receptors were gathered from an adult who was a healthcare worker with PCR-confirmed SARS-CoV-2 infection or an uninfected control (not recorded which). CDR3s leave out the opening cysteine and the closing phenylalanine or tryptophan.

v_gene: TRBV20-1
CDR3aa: SANRDFYIQY

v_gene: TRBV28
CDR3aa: ASSPLGQPQH

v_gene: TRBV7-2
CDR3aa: ASSRHPGDLSGANVLT

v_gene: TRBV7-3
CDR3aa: ASSLSGSAGNTIY

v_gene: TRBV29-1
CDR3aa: SVFGERETQY

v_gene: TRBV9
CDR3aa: ASSVGTSGIYNEQF

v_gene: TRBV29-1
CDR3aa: SSRAPQETQY

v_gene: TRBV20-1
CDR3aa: SAVRGTGELF

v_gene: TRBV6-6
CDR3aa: ASSVGQGGETQY

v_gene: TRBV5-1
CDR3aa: ASSRTMDTDTQY

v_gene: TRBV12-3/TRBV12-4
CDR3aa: ASSSLLREKLF

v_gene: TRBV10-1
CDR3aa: ASSDNARDGEQF

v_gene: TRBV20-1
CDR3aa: SARRWGVDTQY

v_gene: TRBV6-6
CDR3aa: ASTGGLAVHGTDTQY

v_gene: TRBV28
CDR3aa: ASSKGRGLIGETQY

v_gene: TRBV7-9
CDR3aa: ASTRAQETQY

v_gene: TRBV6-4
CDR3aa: ASSDSGTSGSNEQF

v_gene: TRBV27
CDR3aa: ASISGTFSEAF

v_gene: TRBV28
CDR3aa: ASSLRAEPYGYT

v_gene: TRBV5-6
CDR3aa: ASSSDRLTYNSPLH

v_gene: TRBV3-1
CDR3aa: ASSQERGDTQY

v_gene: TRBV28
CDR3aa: AAVAGAYGEQF

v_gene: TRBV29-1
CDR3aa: SGQRGETQY

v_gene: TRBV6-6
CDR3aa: ASSRTTGYGQPQH

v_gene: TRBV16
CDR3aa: ASSPVEGNEKLF

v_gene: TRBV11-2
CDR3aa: ASSLSGISQETQY

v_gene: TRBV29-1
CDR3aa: SAWDRLNTEAF

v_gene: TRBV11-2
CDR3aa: ASSPDRSNEQF

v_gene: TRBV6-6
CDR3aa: ATLGALGTEAF

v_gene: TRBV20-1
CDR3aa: SALDRRSNQPQH

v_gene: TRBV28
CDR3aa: ASSFRVRGNYGYT

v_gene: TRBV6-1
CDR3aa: ASSEGQMSTDTQY

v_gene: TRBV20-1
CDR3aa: SARANRWWEIGNQPQH

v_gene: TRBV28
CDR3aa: ASSSIGVRETQY

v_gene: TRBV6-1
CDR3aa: ASRSGAPDEKLF

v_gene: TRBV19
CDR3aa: ASSISFRGNTGELF

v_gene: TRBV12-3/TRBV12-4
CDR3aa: ASNTGTGTYNEQF

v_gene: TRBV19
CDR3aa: ASSISDSLIYEQY

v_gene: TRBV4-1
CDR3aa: ASSQGGGAYEQY

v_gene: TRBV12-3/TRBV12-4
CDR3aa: ASSPGTARELF

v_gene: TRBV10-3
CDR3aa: AIGRVLDEQY

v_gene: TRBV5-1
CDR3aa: ASSLGTGGTTDTQY

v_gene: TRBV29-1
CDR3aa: SVVGGSLYNEQF

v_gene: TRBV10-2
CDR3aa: ASSVAQETQY

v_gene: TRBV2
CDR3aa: ASSWSAVDFAYEQY

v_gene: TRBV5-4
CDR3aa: ASSSVRGQQNTEAF

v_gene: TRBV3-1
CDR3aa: ASSGRDRSTGELF